This paragraph reports one T cell receptor beta chain. These data are taken from a study of shared clonotypes between healthy human individuals. Some clones are missing from TCRdb's copy, which holds only in-frame ones; the method was immunoSEQ multiplex PCR. This sample has around 1.1 million clones, with 70% to 80% found just once. Each sample came from a Caucasian adult donor living in Nashville, Tennessee. Sequencing was performed on memory CD4+ T cells from PBMCs. Subset: CD45RA-negative fraction. The TCR was taken from a man aged 18 to 30 in good health. Some clones in this sample may be carry-over from other donors' samples.

This CDR3 is CASSLERLRGAFGDTEAFF. Written as DNA, the CDR3 is TGTGCCAGCAGCTTAGAGAGATTGAGGGGGGCGTTTGGCGACACTGAAGCTTTCTTT. This chain connects TRBV7-9 to TRBJ1-1, with D perhaps TRBD1 (6 bases). The CDR3 totals 19 residues. V lost 1 base, J lost 3 bases, and 24 bases lay in between. CDR1 SEHNR and CDR2 FQNEAQ come from the germline V gene (reference sequence).